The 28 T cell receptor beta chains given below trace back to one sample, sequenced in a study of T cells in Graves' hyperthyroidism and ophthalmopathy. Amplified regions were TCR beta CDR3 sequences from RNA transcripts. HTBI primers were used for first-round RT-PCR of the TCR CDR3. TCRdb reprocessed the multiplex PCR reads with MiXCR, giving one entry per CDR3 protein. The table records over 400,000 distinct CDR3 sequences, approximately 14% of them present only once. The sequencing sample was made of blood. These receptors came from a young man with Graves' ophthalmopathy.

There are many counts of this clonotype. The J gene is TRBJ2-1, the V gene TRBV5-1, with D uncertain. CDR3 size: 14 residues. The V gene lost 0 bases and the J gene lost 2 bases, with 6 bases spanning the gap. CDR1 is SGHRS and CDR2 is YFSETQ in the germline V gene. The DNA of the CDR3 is TGCGCCAGCAGCTTGGACGGAGCCTACAATGAGCAGTTCTTC. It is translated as CASSLDGAYNEQFF.

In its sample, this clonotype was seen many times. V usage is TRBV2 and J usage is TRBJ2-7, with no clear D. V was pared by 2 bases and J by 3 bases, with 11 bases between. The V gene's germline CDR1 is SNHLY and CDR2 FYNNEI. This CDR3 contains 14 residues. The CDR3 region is CASSEPGGYYEQYF. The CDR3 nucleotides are TGTGCCAGCAGTGAACCCGGCGGTTACTACGAGCAGTACTTC. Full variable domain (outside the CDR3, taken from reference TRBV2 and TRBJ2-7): EPEVTQTPSHQVTQMGQEVILRCVPISNHLYFYWYRQILGQKVEFLVSFYNNEISEKSEIFDDQFSVERPDGSNFTLKIRSTKLEDSAMYFCASSEPGGYYEQYFGPGTRLTVT.

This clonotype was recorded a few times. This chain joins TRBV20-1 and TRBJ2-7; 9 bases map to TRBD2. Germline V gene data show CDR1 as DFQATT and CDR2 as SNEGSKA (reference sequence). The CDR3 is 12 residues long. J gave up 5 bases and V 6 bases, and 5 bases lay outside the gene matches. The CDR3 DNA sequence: TGCAGTGCAGAGAGCGGGAGGAACGAGCAGTACTTC. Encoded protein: CSAESGRNEQYF.

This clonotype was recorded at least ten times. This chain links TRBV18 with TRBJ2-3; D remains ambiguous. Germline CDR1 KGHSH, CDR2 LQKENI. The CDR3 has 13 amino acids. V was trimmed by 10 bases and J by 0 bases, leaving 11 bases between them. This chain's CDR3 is CATLSSSTDTQYF. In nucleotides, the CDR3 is TGTGCCACTCTCAGCTCTAGCACAGATACGCAGTATTTT.

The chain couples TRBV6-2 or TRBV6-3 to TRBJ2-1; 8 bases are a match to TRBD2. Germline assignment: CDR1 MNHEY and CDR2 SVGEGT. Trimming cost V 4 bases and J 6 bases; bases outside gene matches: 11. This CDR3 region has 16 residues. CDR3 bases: TGTGCCAGCAGTTGGGCTTCGGGACTAGTAGTCAATGAGCAGTTCTTC. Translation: CASSWASGLVVNEQFF.

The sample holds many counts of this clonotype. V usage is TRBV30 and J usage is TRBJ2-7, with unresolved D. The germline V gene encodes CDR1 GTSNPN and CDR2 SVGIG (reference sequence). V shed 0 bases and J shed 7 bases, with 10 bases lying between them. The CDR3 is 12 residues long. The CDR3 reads CAWSVILGEQYF. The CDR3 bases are TGTGCCTGGAGTGTAATACTGGGGGAGCAGTACTTC.

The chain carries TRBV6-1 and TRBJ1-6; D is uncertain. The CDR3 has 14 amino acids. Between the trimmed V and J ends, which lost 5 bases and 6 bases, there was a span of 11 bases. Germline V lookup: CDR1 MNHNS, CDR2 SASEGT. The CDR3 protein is CASSSPWGNSPLHF. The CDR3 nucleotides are TGTGCCAGCAGTTCACCCTGGGGTAATTCACCCCTCCACTTT.

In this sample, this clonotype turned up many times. The CDR3 sequence: CASSPRDTAYEQYF. In DNA, the CDR3 is TGTGCCAGCAGTCCCCGGGACACGGCCTACGAGCAGTACTTC. The chain uses TRBV27 and TRBJ2-7, with a weak D call TRBD1 (6 bases). Trimming pared 5 bases from V and 2 bases from J, leaving 13 bases between. Germline CDR1 is MNHEY and CDR2 is SMNVEV (reference sequence). The CDR3 contains 14 residues.

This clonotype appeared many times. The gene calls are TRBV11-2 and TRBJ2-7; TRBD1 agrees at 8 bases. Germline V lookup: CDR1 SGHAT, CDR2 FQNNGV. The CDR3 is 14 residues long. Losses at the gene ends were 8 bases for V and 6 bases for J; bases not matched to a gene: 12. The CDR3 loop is CASSNLDRGSEQYF. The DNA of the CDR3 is TGTGCCAGCTCCAACCTAGACAGGGGATCCGAGCAGTACTTC.

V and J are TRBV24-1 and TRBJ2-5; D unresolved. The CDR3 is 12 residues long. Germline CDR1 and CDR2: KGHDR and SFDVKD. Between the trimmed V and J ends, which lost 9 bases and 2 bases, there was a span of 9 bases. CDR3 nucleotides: TGTGCCACCCCAGGCCTACAAGAGACCCAGTACTTC. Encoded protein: CATPGLQETQYF.

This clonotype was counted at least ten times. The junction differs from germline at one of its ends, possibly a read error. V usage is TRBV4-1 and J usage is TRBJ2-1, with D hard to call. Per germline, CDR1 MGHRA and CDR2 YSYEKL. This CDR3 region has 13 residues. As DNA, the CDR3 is TGTGCCAGCAGCCAGGACCGGAACAATGAGCAGTTCTTC. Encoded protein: CASSQDRNNEQFF.

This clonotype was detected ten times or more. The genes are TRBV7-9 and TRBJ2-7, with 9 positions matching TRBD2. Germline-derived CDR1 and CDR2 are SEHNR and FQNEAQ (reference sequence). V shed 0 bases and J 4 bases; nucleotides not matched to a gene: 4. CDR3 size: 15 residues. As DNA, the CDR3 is TGTGCCAGCAGCTTAGCGCTAGGACTAGCGTACGAGCAGTACTTC. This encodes CASSLALGLAYEQYF. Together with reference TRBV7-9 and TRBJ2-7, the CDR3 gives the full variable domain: DTGVSQNPRHKITKRGQNVTFRCDPISEHNRLYWYRQTLGQGPEFLTYFQNEAQLEKSRLLSDRFSAERPKGSFSTLEIQRTEQGDSAMYLCASSLALGLAYEQYFGPGTRLTVT.

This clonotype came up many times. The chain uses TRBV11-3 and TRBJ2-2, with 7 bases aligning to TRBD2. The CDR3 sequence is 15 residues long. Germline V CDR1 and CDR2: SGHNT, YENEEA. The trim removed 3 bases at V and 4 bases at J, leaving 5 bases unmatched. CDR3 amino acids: CASSFLAVITGELFF. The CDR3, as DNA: TGTGCCAGCAGCTTTCTAGCGGTGATCACCGGGGAGCTGTTTTTT.

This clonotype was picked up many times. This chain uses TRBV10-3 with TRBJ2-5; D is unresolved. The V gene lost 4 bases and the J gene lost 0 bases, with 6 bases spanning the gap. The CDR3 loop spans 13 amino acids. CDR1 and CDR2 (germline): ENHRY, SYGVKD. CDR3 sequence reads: CAISVEYQETQYF. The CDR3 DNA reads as TGTGCCATCAGTGTCGAATACCAAGAGACCCAGTACTTC.

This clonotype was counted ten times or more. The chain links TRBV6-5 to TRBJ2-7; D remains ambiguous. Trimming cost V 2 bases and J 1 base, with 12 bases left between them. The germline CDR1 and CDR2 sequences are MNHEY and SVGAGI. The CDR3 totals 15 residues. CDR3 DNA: TGTGCCAGCAGTTACCGTAGTACGGATTCCTACGAGCAGTACTTC. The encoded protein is CASSYRSTDSYEQYF.

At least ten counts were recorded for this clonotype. The DNA of the CDR3 is TGTGCCAGCAGACCTGGGACAGTATCCTATGGCTACACCTTC. It codes for CASRPGTVSYGYTF. The chain employs TRBV11-2 and TRBJ1-2, with 7 bases aligning to TRBD1. Germline CDR1 and CDR2: SGHAT and FQNNGV. CDR3 length equals 14 residues. J lost 4 bases, V lost 6 bases, and 8 bases had no gene match.

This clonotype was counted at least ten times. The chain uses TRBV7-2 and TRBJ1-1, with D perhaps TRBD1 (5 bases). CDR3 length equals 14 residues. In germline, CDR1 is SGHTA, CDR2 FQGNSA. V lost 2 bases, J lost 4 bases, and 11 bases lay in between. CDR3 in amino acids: CASSLRFGGTEAFF. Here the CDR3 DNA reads TGTGCCAGCAGCTTAAGGTTTGGGGGCACTGAAGCTTTCTTT.

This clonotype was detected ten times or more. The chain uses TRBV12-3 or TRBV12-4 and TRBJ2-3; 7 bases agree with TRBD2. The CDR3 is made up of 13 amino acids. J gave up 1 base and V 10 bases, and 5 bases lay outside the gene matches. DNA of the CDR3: TGTGCCATACTCACTAGCGGCACAGATACGCAGTATTTT. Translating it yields CAILTSGTDTQYF.

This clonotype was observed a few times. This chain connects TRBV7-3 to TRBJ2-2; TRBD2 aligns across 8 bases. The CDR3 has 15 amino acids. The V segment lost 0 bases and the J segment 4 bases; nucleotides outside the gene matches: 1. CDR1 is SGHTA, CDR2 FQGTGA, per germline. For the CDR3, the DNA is TGTGCCAGCAGCTTAACAGCGGGAGTCACCGGGGAGCTGTTTTTT. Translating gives CASSLTAGVTGELFF. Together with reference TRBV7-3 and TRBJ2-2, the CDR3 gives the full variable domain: GAGVSQTPSNKVTEKGKYVELRCDPISGHTALYWYRQSLGQGPEFLIYFQGTGAADDSGLPNDRFFAVRPEGSVSTLKIQRTERGDSAVYLCASSLTAGVTGELFFGEGSRLTVL.

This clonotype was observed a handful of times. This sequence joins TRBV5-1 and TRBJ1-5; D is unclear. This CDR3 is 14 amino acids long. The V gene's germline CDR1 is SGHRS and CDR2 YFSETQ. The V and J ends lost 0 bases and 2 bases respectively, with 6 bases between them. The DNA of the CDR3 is TGCGCCAGCAGCTTGGAACCCGGCAATCAGCCCCAGCATTTT. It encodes CASSLEPGNQPQHF.

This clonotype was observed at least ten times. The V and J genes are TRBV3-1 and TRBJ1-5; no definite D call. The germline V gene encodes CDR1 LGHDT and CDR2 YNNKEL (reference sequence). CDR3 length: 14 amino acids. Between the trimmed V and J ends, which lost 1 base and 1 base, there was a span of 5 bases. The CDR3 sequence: CASSQAPSNQPQHF. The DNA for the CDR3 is TGTGCCAGCAGCCAAGCCCCCAGCAATCAGCCCCAGCATTTT.

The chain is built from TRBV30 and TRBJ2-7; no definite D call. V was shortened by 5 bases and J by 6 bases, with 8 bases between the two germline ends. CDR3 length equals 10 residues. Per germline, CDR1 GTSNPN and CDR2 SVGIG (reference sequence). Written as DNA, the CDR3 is TGTGCCTGGGACCCAACCGAGCAGTACTTC. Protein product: CAWDPTEQYF.

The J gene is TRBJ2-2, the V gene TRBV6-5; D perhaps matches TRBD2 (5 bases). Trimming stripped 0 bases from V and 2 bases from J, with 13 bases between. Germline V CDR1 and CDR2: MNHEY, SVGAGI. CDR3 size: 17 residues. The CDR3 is CASSYSRGRLNTGELFF. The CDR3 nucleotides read TGTGCCAGCAGTTACTCAAGAGGGCGCCTTAACACCGGGGAGCTGTTTTTT.

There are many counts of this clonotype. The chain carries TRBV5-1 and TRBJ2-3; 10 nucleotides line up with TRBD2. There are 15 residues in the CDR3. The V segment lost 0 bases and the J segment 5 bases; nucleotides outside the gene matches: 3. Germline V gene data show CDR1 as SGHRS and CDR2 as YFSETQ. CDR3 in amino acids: CASSLGLAGEDTQYF. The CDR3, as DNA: TGCGCCAGCAGCTTGGGGCTAGCGGGAGAAGATACGCAGTATTTT.

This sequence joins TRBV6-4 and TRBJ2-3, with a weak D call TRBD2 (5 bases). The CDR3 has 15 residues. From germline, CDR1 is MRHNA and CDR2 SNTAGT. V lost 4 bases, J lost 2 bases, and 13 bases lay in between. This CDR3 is CASSVASNPTDTQYF. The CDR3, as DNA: TGTGCCAGCAGTGTGGCTAGCAACCCCACAGATACGCAGTATTTT.

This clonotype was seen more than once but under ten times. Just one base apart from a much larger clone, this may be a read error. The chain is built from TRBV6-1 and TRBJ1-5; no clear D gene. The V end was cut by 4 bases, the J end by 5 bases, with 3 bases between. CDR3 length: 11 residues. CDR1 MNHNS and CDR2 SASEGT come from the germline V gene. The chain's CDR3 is CASSGDQPQHF. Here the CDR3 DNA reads TGTGCCAGCAGTGGCGATCAGCCCCAGCATTTT.

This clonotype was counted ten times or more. CDR3 loop: CASSLPGALYEQYF. In nucleotides, the CDR3 is TGTGCCAGCAGCTTACCGGGAGCTCTATACGAGCAGTACTTC. The V call is TRBV13, the J call TRBJ2-7; possibly TRBD2 for D (6 bases). The V end was cut by 2 bases, the J end by 4 bases, with 12 bases between. The germline V gene encodes CDR1 PRHDT and CDR2 FYEKMQ (reference sequence). The CDR3 sequence is 14 residues long.

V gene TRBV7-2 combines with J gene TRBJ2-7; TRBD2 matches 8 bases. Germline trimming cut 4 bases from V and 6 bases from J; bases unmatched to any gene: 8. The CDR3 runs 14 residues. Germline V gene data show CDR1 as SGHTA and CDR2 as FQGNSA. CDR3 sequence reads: CASSSLGLGGEQYF. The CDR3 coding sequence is TGTGCCAGCAGCTCATTGGGACTAGGGGGCGAGCAGTACTTC.